This TCR beta chain was obtained from a study of identical twins (dated by TCRdb to about 2016). In the study overall: TCR alpha and beta repertoires from monozygotic twins, unrelated adults of various ages and cord blood were deep-sequenced to test whether fetal clonotypes persist. Replicate twin experiments were performed at different times using different library preparation protocols to rule out contamination. Here is what the overall study found, with its caveats: Invariant T cells such as MAIT and iNKT could partly confound zero-insertion analyses, although diverse VJ usage argued against such confounding for most clonotypes. Fewer insertions were carried by abundant cord blood beta clonotypes, a similar but weaker trend appeared in young adult naive repertoires, and no such trend appeared in memory repertoires. In beta out-of-frame sequences, excess twin sharing was weaker, because having fewer shared sequences lowered the signal-to-noise ratio. Conclusions relied on cross-sectional statistical analysis, since the same donors could not be followed over many years. Compared with coincidental sharing between unrelated individuals, out-of-frame TCR alpha sequences shared between twins had an excess of sequences with low generation probability. In monozygotic twins, out-of-frame TCR alpha sharing was systematically underestimated by recombination models, although the models agreed with sharing between unrelated individuals.

The germline V gene specifies LGHNA as CDR1 and YNFKEQ as CDR2. The CDR3 runs 14 residues from the cysteine to the phenylalanine. The sequence is cut down to CDR3 DNA, 42 bases in frame from base 1. For this chain, trimming is 3 bases at the V end and 9 bases at the J end, and the number of junction bases without a gene match is 7. Only healthy Caucasian donors were included. Three unrelated non-twin adults were also sequenced: a male aged 18 to 30, a male aged 50 to 60 and a female aged 50 to 60. Using Miltenyi CD45RO+ enrichment and human naive T-cell isolation kits, memory (CD45RO+) and naive T cells were isolated from PBMC. Library method: 5' RACE. Data came from an Illumina HiSeq 2000. Template switching introduced a universal primer binding site; the final cDNA contained a unique molecular identifier, enabling accurate counting of TCR cDNA molecules. Specific primers in the conserved constant-segment region were used to synthesize first-strand cDNA for the TCR alpha and beta chains. To control for contamination, every cDNA library carried two barcodes: a SMART-Mk sample barcode plus Illumina barcodes. TruSeq adapter sequences, together with Illumina sample barcodes, were added in two successive PCR steps. The TCR alpha and beta cDNA libraries were sequenced on the Illumina HiSeq platform using custom primers. Concerning the study's data processing: MiGEC processed the raw reads to extract unique molecular identifiers, while MiXCR was used to determine the CDR3 positions. For each individual, recombination models were inferred using an EM algorithm with the repgenHMM and IGoR tools. Shared clonotype analysis was performed with the tcR package in R, normalizing sharing by the product of cloneset sizes. To study raw recombination without the effects of thymic and clonal selection, out-of-frame nonproductive sequences were analyzed. TCRdb took the public reads, trimmed them with fastp at Q25, ran MiXCR for clone calling and kept in-frame beta chains. Rows are combined by CDR3 protein, so each entry shows the most common genes and DNA. These V and J calls are TCRdb output, not the study's own analysis. Recorded for this sample are about 690,000 distinct CDR3 sequences; 6% to 6.5% of them occurred a single time. Around 1.7% of the sample is held by the ten biggest clonotypes.

Concerning this clonotype itself: Its antigen is not yet known. No base quality information exists; no much larger clone differs at one position.

This receptor chain uses TRBV4-2 and TRBJ2-1; 8 central bases correspond to TRBD2. The sequence was obtained from a man between 18 and 35 years old in good health. Source material: naive T cells sorted from blood. The meaning of the sample's cell subset or site label: cells isolated with a human naive T-cell isolation kit. CDR3 loop: CASSHQRERGEQFF. In nucleotide form, the sequence is TGTGCCAGCAGCCATCAGCGGGAGAGGGGTGAGCAGTTCTTC.